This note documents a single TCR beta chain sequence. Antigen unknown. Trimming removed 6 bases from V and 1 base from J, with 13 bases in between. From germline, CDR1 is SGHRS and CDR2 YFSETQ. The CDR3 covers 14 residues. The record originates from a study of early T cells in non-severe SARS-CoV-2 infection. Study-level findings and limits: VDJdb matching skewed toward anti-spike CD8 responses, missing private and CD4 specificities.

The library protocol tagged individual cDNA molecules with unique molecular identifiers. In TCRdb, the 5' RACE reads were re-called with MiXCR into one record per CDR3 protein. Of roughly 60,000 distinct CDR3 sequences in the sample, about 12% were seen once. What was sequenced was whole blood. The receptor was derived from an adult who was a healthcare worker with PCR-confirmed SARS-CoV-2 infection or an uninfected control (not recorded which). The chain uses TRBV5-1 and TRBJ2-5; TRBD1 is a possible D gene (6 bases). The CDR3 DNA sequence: TGCGCCAGCACCTCAGGGGCGATCCAAGAGACCCAGTACTTC. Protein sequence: CASTSGAIQETQYF.